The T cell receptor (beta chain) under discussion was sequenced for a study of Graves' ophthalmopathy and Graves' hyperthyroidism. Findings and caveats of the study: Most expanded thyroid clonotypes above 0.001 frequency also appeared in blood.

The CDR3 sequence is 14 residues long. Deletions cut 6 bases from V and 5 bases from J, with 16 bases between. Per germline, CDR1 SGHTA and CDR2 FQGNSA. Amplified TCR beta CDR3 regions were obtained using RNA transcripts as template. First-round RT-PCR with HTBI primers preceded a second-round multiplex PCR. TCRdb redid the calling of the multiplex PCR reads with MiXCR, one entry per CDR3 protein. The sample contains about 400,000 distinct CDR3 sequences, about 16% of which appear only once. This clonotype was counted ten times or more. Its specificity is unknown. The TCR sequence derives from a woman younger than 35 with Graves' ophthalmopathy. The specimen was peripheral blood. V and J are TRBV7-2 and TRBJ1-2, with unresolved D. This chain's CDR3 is CASSPRRFNYGYTF. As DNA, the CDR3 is TGTGCCAGCAGTCCTCGGAGATTCAATTATGGCTACACCTTC.